This entry lists 18 T cell receptor beta chains sequenced from one sample in a study of blood T cell repertoires in COVID-19 (dated by TCRdb to 2019 to 2021). Libraries were prepared through the immunoSEQ multiplex PCR assay. In TCRdb, the immuneACCESS table is reduced to in-frame sequences with V and J assigned. These tables do not hold every clone; where another copy was compared, an unresolved V gene accounts for under half, and the others remain unexplained. For this sample there are about 390,000 clones; more than 75% appear just once. Roughly 9.4% of the sample is in the top ten clones. What was sequenced was PBMCs or T cells enriched from blood (not recorded which). These receptor sequences come from a woman between 45 and 60 years old who had recovered from COVID-19.

The chain recombines TRBV19 with TRBJ1-2, with 10 bases fitting TRBD1. The CDR3 loop spans 16 amino acids. Germline trimming cut 3 bases from V and 4 bases from J; bases unmatched to any gene: 8. Per the germline V gene, CDR1 is LNHDA and CDR2 is SQIVND (reference sequence). The CDR3 nucleotides read TGTGCCAGTAGTATTCTCGGGACAGGGGTGACCTATGGCTACACCTTC. Its protein product is CASSILGTGVTYGYTF.

The chain couples TRBV7-2 to TRBJ1-2; D not resolved. V dropped 1 base and J dropped 2 bases, with 8 bases sitting between them. The V gene's germline CDR1 is SGHTA and CDR2 FQGNSA. The CDR3 covers 14 residues. The CDR3 loop is CASSLVAGNYGYTF. In DNA form, the CDR3 reads TGTGCCAGCAGCTTAGTAGCGGGCAACTATGGCTACACCTTC. Together with reference TRBV7-2 and TRBJ1-2, the CDR3 gives the full variable domain: GAGVSQSPSNKVTEKGKDVELRCDPISGHTALYWYRQSLGQGLEFLIYFQGNSAPDKSGLPSDRFSAERTGGSVSTLTIQRTQQEDSAVYLCASSLVAGNYGYTFGSGTRLTVV.

The V gene is TRBV7-2, the J gene TRBJ1-3; D possibly corresponds to TRBD1 (5 bases). The CDR3 has 19 residues. The ends were cut back, 2 bases at V and 0 bases at J, with 20 bases in the middle. Germline assignment: CDR1 SGHTA and CDR2 FQGNSA. The CDR3 coding sequence is TGTGCCAGCAGCTTATGGTTCGCCGGGGGAACAGCCTCTGGAAACACCATATATTTT. Amino acid sequence: CASSLWFAGGTASGNTIYF.

The rearrangement links TRBV27 to TRBJ1-2; 7 bases line up with TRBD1. V gave up 10 bases and J gave up 3 bases; unmatched junction bases: 23. Germline loops: CDR1 MNHEY, CDR2 SMNVEV (reference sequence). The length of the CDR3 is 18 residues. The DNA of the CDR3 is TGTGCCAAAAGGGAACCTGACCCCGACAGGGCTGGATACTATGGCTACACCTTC. This codes for CAKREPDPDRAGYYGYTF.

V usage is TRBV9 and J usage is TRBJ1-1, with a possible D match to TRBD1 (5 bases). Trimming pared 5 bases from V and 4 bases from J, leaving 12 bases between. This CDR3 region has 13 residues. Per germline, CDR1 SGDLS and CDR2 YYNGEE. CDR3 nucleotide sequence: TGTGCCAGCAGTGATGGGAGGGGCACTGAAGCTTTCTTT. It is translated as CASSDGRGTEAFF. Full variable domain (missing parts from reference TRBV9 and TRBJ1-1): DSGVTQTPKHLITATGQRVTLRCSPRSGDLSVYWYQQSLDQGLQFLIQYYNGEERAKGNILERFSAQQFPDLHSELNLSSLELGDSALYFCASSDGRGTEAFFGQGTRLTVV.

The chain is built from TRBV7-2 and TRBJ2-5; D not certain. The CDR3 consists of 15 residues. The V gene lost 2 bases and the J gene lost 3 bases, with 13 bases spanning the gap. Germline CDR1 reads SGHTA; CDR2 reads FQGNSA. The CDR3 region is CASSLNSEKKETQYF. The CDR3 nucleotides read TGTGCCAGCAGCTTAAATTCGGAGAAAAAAGAGACCCAGTACTTC.

The chain has TRBV6-1 and TRBJ1-2; D gene unclear. This CDR3 comprises 17 residues. With 1 base removed from V and 0 bases from J, the gap between germline ends came to 15 bases. Germline-derived CDR1 and CDR2 are MNHNS and SASEGT. DNA of the CDR3: TGTGCCAGCAGTGAAGACGAGGGTAGGATTACTAACTATGGCTACACCTTC. It yields the protein CASSEDEGRITNYGYTF.

The CDR3 sequence is CASSQEPRLAVYNEQFF. In DNA form, the CDR3 reads TGTGCCAGCAGCCAAGAACCCCGACTAGCGGTGTACAATGAGCAGTTCTTC. The chain employs TRBV3-1 (or the pseudogene TRBV3-2) and TRBJ2-1; 9 bases agree with TRBD2. This CDR3 is built from 17 residues. Losses at the gene ends were 0 bases for V and 4 bases for J; bases not matched to a gene: 7. The germline gives CDR1 LGHDT, CDR2 YNNKEL (reference sequence).

The gene calls are TRBV5-4 and TRBJ2-3; TRBD2 is a possible D gene (6 bases). Germline V gene sequence: CDR1 SGHNT, CDR2 YYREEE (reference sequence). V gave up 4 bases and J gave up 2 bases, with 17 bases separating them. CDR3 size: 16 residues. The CDR3 reads CASSLGTSLFTDTQYF. CDR3 DNA: TGTGCCAGCAGCCTAGGGACTTCCCTCTTCACAGATACGCAGTATTTT.

The chain has TRBV28 and TRBJ1-2, with no clear D. The CDR3 totals 14 residues. The V gene's germline CDR1 is MDHEN and CDR2 SYDVKM. Trimming cost V 2 bases and J 8 bases, with 15 bases left between them. CDR3 residues: CASSLLFRSPGYTF. CDR3 DNA sequence: TGTGCCAGCAGTTTACTATTTCGTAGTCCCGGCTACACCTTC.

The rearrangement uses TRBV29-1 and TRBJ1-5, with 8 bases that match TRBD1. CDR1 is SQVTM, CDR2 ANQGSEA, per germline. Losses at the gene ends were 3 bases for V and 3 bases for J; bases not matched to a gene: 1. The CDR3 totals 13 residues. CDR3: CSVDQGANQPQHF. The CDR3 region has the DNA TGCAGCGTTGACCAGGGGGCCAATCAGCCCCAGCATTTT.

V usage is TRBV12-3 or TRBV12-4 and J usage is TRBJ1-2, with a possible D match to TRBD1 (6 bases). This CDR3 region has 13 residues. Trimming stripped 3 bases from V and 5 bases from J, with 10 bases between. The DNA for the CDR3 is TGTGCCAGCAGTTTTCAGGGGTGGTATGGCTACACCTTC. Amino acids: CASSFQGWYGYTF.

The V and J genes are TRBV10-3 and TRBJ1-2; 7 nucleotides line up with TRBD1. Germline trimming cut 9 bases from V and 4 bases from J; bases unmatched to any gene: 5. This CDR3 has 12 amino acids. Per the germline V gene, CDR1 is ENHRY and CDR2 is SYGVKD. The CDR3 loop is CAIYRDSYGYTF. The CDR3, as DNA: TGTGCCATTTATCGGGACAGCTATGGCTACACCTTC.

The genes are TRBV4-2 and TRBJ2-1; 12 bases map to TRBD2. Germline loops: CDR1 LGHNA, CDR2 YNFKEQ. V was clipped by 3 bases and J by 0 bases; unmatched bases: 15. CDR3 length equals 21 residues. The CDR3, as DNA: TGTGCCAGCAGCCATGAGTACGGTACGCTAGCGGGGGGGAGCTCCTACAATGAGCAGTTCTTC. Its protein product is CASSHEYGTLAGGSSYNEQFF.

The chain is built from TRBV6-5 and TRBJ2-3, with D uncertain. Germline CDR1 and CDR2: MNHEY and SVGAGI. The CDR3 is made up of 14 amino acids. V lost 4 bases to trimming and J lost 0 bases, with 8 bases between them. This chain's CDR3 is CASSSPRSTDTQYF. CDR3 sequence (DNA): TGTGCCAGCAGTTCGCCCAGGAGCACAGATACGCAGTATTTT.

The CDR3 coding sequence is TGTGCCAGCAGCTTAAGGTGGGGGCCGGATTCACCCCTCCACTTT. It encodes CASSLRWGPDSPLHF. The chain has TRBV7-8 and TRBJ1-6; D is perhaps TRBD1 (6 bases). Between the trimmed V and J ends, which lost 2 bases and 8 bases, there was a span of 13 bases. Germline V lookup: CDR1 SGHVS, CDR2 FQNEAQ. This CDR3 spans 15 amino acids.

The rearrangement uses TRBV6-1 and TRBJ1-5; D is undetermined. This CDR3 spans 14 amino acids. V gave up 1 base and J gave up 4 bases, with 8 bases separating them. Germline V gives CDR1 MNHNS, CDR2 SASEGT. The DNA of the CDR3 is TGTGCCAGCAGTGAAGAGAGGTGGAATCAGCCCCAGCATTTT. Protein: CASSEERWNQPQHF.

V is TRBV28 and J is TRBJ2-1, with D perhaps matching TRBD1 (5 bases). The CDR3 spans 13 residues. Germline V CDR1 and CDR2: MDHEN, SYDVKM. Trimming removed 3 bases from V and 7 bases from J, with 10 bases in between. The CDR3 DNA reads TGTGCCAGCAGTTTCAGGGTGGGGAATGAGCAGTTCTTC. It encodes CASSFRVGNEQFF. The whole variable domain, filled in from reference TRBV28 and TRBJ2-1, reads DVKVTQSSRYLVKRTGEKVFLECVQDMDHENMFWYRQDPGLGLRLIYFSYDVKMKEKGDIPEGYSVSREKKERFSLILESASTNQTSMYLCASSFRVGNEQFFGPGTRLTVL.